Presented here are 26 T cell receptor beta chains from one specimen sequenced in a study of blood T cell repertoires in COVID-19 (dated by TCRdb to 2020 to 2021). The library was built by means of the immunoSEQ multiplex PCR assay. TCRdb carries this immuneACCESS record with in-frame sequences only. Its versions omit some clonotypes, under half of them owing to an unresolved V gene in the studies checked, with the rest unexplained. The sample yields about 100,000 clones; about 90% were counted once. Over 7% of the sample belongs to the ten largest clones. The source material was peripheral blood. Receptor source: a man aged 25 to 45 in a cohort sampled during active COVID-19.

The rearrangement joins TRBV5-5 to TRBJ2-3, with 7 bases fitting TRBD1. J lost 7 bases, V lost 3 bases, and 11 bases had no gene match. The CDR3 totals 15 residues. CDR1 is SGHKS and CDR2 is YYEKEE in the germline V gene (reference sequence). CDR3 loop: CASSSPRDSLYTQYF. CDR3 bases: TGTGCCAGCAGCTCCCCCCGGGACAGCCTTTATACGCAGTATTTT.

The genes are TRBV3-1 (or the pseudogene TRBV3-2) and TRBJ1-1; D is undetermined. The CDR3 consists of 16 residues. Trimming left V 2 bases short and J 1 base short, with 14 bases between. The V gene's germline CDR1 is LGHDT and CDR2 YNNKEL (reference sequence). The chain's CDR3 is CASSQLGPIGNTEAFF. The CDR3 region has the DNA TGTGCCAGCAGCCAACTTGGCCCAATTGGGAACACTGAAGCTTTCTTT.

This clone occurred once. The chain couples TRBV7-2 to TRBJ1-3; D not resolved. Germline assignment: CDR1 SGHTA and CDR2 FQGNSA. This CDR3 contains 14 residues. V was shortened by 6 bases and J by 0 bases, with 9 bases between the two germline ends. CDR3 nucleotides: TGTGCCAGCAGGTCCCCGGGCTCTGGAAACACCATATATTTT. It encodes CASRSPGSGNTIYF.

The rearrangement uses TRBV6-6 and TRBJ2-3; 7 nucleotides align to TRBD1. With 6 bases clipped from V and 8 bases from J, the junction kept 5 bases outside the gene matches. The CDR3 is 12 residues long. The germline V gene encodes CDR1 MNHNY and CDR2 SVGAGI (reference sequence). The CDR3 DNA follows: TGTGCCAGCAGCTGGCCAGGGGGTACGCAGTATTTT. As protein: CASSWPGGTQYF.

This clone was counted a few times. The rearrangement uses TRBV7-6 and TRBJ1-1, with 8 bases identical to TRBD1. The CDR3 length is 15 residues. The V gene end was trimmed by 1 base and the J gene end by 1 base; junction bases not matched to a gene: 2. Germline V gene data show CDR1 as SGHVS and CDR2 as FNYEAQ. The CDR3 region is CASSLGQGANTEAFF. The CDR3 region has the DNA TGTGCCAGCAGCTTAGGTCAGGGGGCGAACACTGAAGCTTTCTTT.

The chain carries TRBV5-4 and TRBJ2-7; a possible D gene is TRBD1 (6 bases). V lost 4 bases to trimming and J lost 2 bases, with 7 bases between them. Germline CDR1 reads SGHNT; CDR2 reads YYREEE (reference sequence). CDR3 length: 12 amino acids. The DNA of the CDR3 is TGTGCCAGCAGCCGGGACACCTACGAGCAGTACTTC. Its translation is CASSRDTYEQYF.

The rearrangement uses TRBV19 and TRBJ2-7; TRBD2 is a possible D gene (5 bases). The CDR3 contains 13 residues. Trimming shortened V by 5 bases and J by 1 base, and 9 bases separated the two germline ends. Germline V gene data show CDR1 as LNHDA and CDR2 as SQIVND (reference sequence). CDR3 nucleotides: TGTGCCAGTAGTTTCGGGAATTCCTACGAGCAGTACTTC. As protein: CASSFGNSYEQYF. Combining the CDR3 with reference TRBV19 and TRBJ2-7 gives the whole variable domain DGGITQSPKYLFRKEGQNVTLSCEQNLNHDAMYWYRQDPGQGLRLIYYSQIVNDFQKGDIAEGYSVSREKKESFPLTVTSAQKNPTAFYLCASSFGNSYEQYFGPGTRLTVT.

This chain uses TRBV10-2 with TRBJ2-7; D is uncertain. Germline V gene lookup returns CDR1 WSHSY and CDR2 SAAADI. V lost 5 bases and J lost 2, with 10 bases in between. The CDR3 covers 13 residues. The CDR3 protein is CASSLLETYEQYF. DNA of the CDR3: TGCGCCAGCAGTCTCCTAGAAACCTACGAGCAGTACTTC.

The J gene is TRBJ2-7, the V gene TRBV3-1 (or the pseudogene TRBV3-2), with TRBD1 as a possible D gene (5 bases). The CDR3 has 14 residues. The germline V and J ends were trimmed by 1 base and 2 bases, with 9 bases remaining between them. Germline CDR1 reads LGHDT; CDR2 reads YNNKEL (reference sequence). CDR3 nucleotide sequence: TGTGCCAGCAGCCAAGCTCAGGGTCCCTACGAGCAGTACTTC. It codes for CASSQAQGPYEQYF.

The CDR3 region is CASSLAAGVTDTQYF. CDR3 in DNA: TGCGCCAGCAGCTTGGCTGCAGGGGTCACAGATACGCAGTATTTT. The V call is TRBV5-1, the J call TRBJ2-3; possible D gene TRBD1, 6 bases. The germline V gene has CDR1 SGHRS and CDR2 YFSETQ. The CDR3 is made up of 15 amino acids. Trimming left V 0 bases short and J 2 bases short, with 10 bases between.

The chain links TRBV6-6 to TRBJ1-5; 8 bases match TRBD1. This CDR3 is built from 13 residues. V lost 2 bases and J lost 13; bases outside the gene matches: 7. CDR1 and CDR2 (germline): MNHNY, SVGAGI (reference sequence). The CDR3 coding sequence is TGTGCCAGCAGTTACGGCAGGGGGCCCTCTCAGCATTTT. It specifies CASSYGRGPSQHF.

V usage is TRBV12-3 or TRBV12-4 and J usage is TRBJ2-1; D is unclear. The V end lost 3 bases, the J end lost 4 bases, and 4 bases lay between the germline ends. This CDR3 has 12 residues. CDR3 amino acids: CASSFLYNEQFF. The CDR3, as DNA: TGTGCCAGCAGTTTTCTATACAATGAGCAGTTCTTC.

The J gene is TRBJ2-2, the V gene TRBV4-3; maybe TRBD1 (5 bases). Trimming took 1 base from V and 4 from J, leaving 10 bases between them. The CDR3 totals 15 residues. Germline V lookup: CDR1 LGHNA, CDR2 YSLEER. The CDR3 DNA sequence: TGCGCCAGCAGCCAAGGGCAGGGCAGCACCGGGGAGCTGTTTTTT. It is translated as CASSQGQGSTGELFF.

J is TRBJ2-5 and V is TRBV7-9, with TRBD2 matching over 11 bases. This CDR3 comprises 18 residues. V shed 1 base and J 3 bases; nucleotides not matched to a gene: 10. Germline V lookup: CDR1 SEHNR, CDR2 FQNEAQ (reference sequence). The CDR3: CASSLDRLAGTWEETQYF. The DNA of the CDR3 is TGTGCCAGCAGCTTAGACCGACTAGCGGGAACCTGGGAAGAGACCCAGTACTTC.

The chain combines TRBV9 with TRBJ2-7; 7 bases match TRBD2. Losses at the gene ends were 4 bases for V and 7 bases for J; bases not matched to a gene: 8. Germline values: CDR1 SGDLS, CDR2 YYNGEE. This CDR3 spans 13 amino acids. Here the CDR3 reads CASSPTGRGEQYF. For the CDR3, the DNA is TGTGCCAGCAGCCCCACGGGGCGGGGGGAGCAGTACTTC.

This clone has just a few counts. Other DNA sequences within the sample encode an identical CDR3. V and J are TRBV10-3 and TRBJ2-5; the D gene is possibly TRBD2 (6 bases). The CDR3 extends over 15 amino acids. Germline CDR1 ENHRY, CDR2 SYGVKD. The V end was cut by 2 bases, the J end by 4 bases, with 14 bases between. Written as DNA, the CDR3 is TGTGCCATCAGTGAGGGCAGGGAGGATGGAGAGACCCAGTACTTC. Protein: CAISEGREDGETQYF.

This chain joins TRBV5-4 and TRBJ2-7; 9 bases are a match to TRBD1. V lost 3 bases and J lost 7; bases outside the gene matches: 5. Germline loops: CDR1 SGHNT, CDR2 YYREEE (reference sequence). CDR3 length: 13 residues. The CDR3 coding sequence is TGTGCCAGCAGCTGGGACAGGGCCGGGGAGCAGTACTTC. It translates to CASSWDRAGEQYF.

The V and J genes are TRBV2 and TRBJ2-3; 7 nucleotides line up with TRBD1. CDR1 is SNHLY, CDR2 FYNNEI, per germline. Unmatched junction bases numbered 0, after V lost 5 bases and J lost 1 base. The CDR3 consists of 13 residues. CDR3 in DNA: TGTGCCAGCAGTACAGGGGGCACAGATACGCAGTATTTT. Amino acids: CASSTGGTDTQYF.

V usage is TRBV28 and J usage is TRBJ1-2; 7 bases align to TRBD1. The germline gives CDR1 MDHEN, CDR2 SYDVKM. The junction had 3 bases not matched to a gene; V was cut back by 1 base and J by 7 bases. The CDR3 has 13 amino acids. CDR3 DNA: TGTGCCAGCAGTTTATCCCAGGGGGGTGGCTACACCTTC. It yields the protein CASSLSQGGGYTF.

The V and J genes are TRBV23-1 and TRBJ2-6, with unresolved D. TRBV23-1 is given ORF status, its function remaining uncertain. Trimming took off 4 bases at V and 0 bases at J, with 13 bases between the two ends. CDR3 length: 17 residues. CDR3 residues: CASSPQDLPSGANVLTF. CDR3 sequence (DNA): TGCGCCAGCAGTCCCCAGGATCTCCCCTCTGGGGCCAACGTCCTGACTTTC.

This chain uses TRBV20-1 with TRBJ1-1, with D possibly matching TRBD1 (6 bases). Deletions cut 5 bases from V and 10 bases from J, with 14 bases between. The CDR3 spans 11 residues. Germline V gene data show CDR1 as DFQATT and CDR2 as SNEGSKA (reference sequence). CDR3 in DNA: TGCAGTGCTGGGCCCGCGGGGGCAGCTTTCTTT. Its translation: CSAGPAGAAFF.

The chain couples TRBV5-1 to TRBJ2-5, with a possible D match to TRBD1 (6 bases). This CDR3 is built from 13 residues. Germline V lookup: CDR1 SGHRS, CDR2 YFSETQ. The germline V and J ends were trimmed by 7 bases and 4 bases, with 14 bases remaining between them. The CDR3 is CASGAGELETQYF. The CDR3 nucleotides read TGCGCCAGCGGGGCAGGGGAGTTAGAGACCCAGTACTTC.

V gene TRBV19 combines with J gene TRBJ2-3, with D maybe TRBD2 (6 bases). Germline V gene lookup returns CDR1 LNHDA and CDR2 SQIVND (reference sequence). The CDR3 runs to 15 residues. The V end was cut by 10 bases, the J end by 0 bases, with 17 bases between. The CDR3 region has the DNA TGTGCCACCTCGACTGGGGGGTTTAGCACAGATACGCAGTATTTT. Its translation: CATSTGGFSTDTQYF.

This clone was found once. The DNA for the CDR3 is TGTGCCAGCAGCTTGGGAGTGGGTCAGGGCTCTGGCTATGGCTACACCTTC. Its protein is CASSLGVGQGSGYGYTF. J is TRBJ1-2 and V is TRBV5-6, with D perhaps TRBD1 (5 bases). The V end lost 0 bases, the J end lost 4 bases, and 19 bases lay between the germline ends. This CDR3 region has 17 residues. Germline V gene sequence: CDR1 SGHDT, CDR2 YYEEEE.

This rearrangement joins TRBV14 to TRBJ1-2; 7 bases are shared with TRBD1. Germline CDR1 and CDR2: SGHDN and FVKESK. This CDR3 contains 12 residues. With V trimmed by 3 bases and J by 14 bases, 9 bases remained unmatched. The CDR3 region is CASSHESGTVTF. The CDR3 nucleotides read TGTGCCAGCAGCCATGAGTCAGGGACAGTTACCTTC.

Only a few counts were recorded for this clone. Distinct nucleotide sequences in the sample also encode this CDR3. The chain carries TRBV5-4 and TRBJ2-2; a weak D match, TRBD1 (6 bases). The ends were cut back, 4 bases at V and 2 bases at J, with 9 bases in the middle. CDR1 and CDR2 from the germline V gene are SGHNT and YYREEE (reference sequence). The CDR3 contains 14 residues. In DNA, the CDR3 is TGTGCCAGCAGCCCGACAGGAAACACCGGGGAGCTGTTTTTT. The encoded protein is CASSPTGNTGELFF.